The 3 T cell receptor beta chains below were found in one sample sequenced in a study of blood T cell repertoires in COVID-19. Sequencing was performed with immunoSEQ multiplex PCR; in TCRdb, only in-frame clones are kept and a portion is missing. Of about 250,000 clones listed, 80% to 90% are singletons. Material for sequencing was PBMCs or T cells enriched from blood (not recorded which). The receptors stem from a man in his forties who had recovered from COVID-19.

V usage is TRBV7-8 and J usage is TRBJ2-2; the match to TRBD1 covers 8 bases. The CDR3 contains 14 residues. With V trimmed by 6 bases and J by 4 bases, 4 bases remained unmatched. CDR1 is SGHVS, CDR2 FQNEAQ, per germline. In DNA form, the CDR3 reads TGTGCCAGCAGTTTACAGGGGGTCACCGGGGAGCTGTTTTTT. Amino acid sequence: CASSLQGVTGELFF.

The chain is built from TRBV6-5 and TRBJ1-5; 8 bases are shared with TRBD1. Germline CDR1 is MNHEY and CDR2 is SVGAGI. The CDR3 is made up of 13 amino acids. J lost 7 bases, V lost 4 bases, and 3 bases had no gene match. In DNA, the CDR3 is TGTGCCAGCAGTTCCAGGGGGCTCCAGCCCCAGCATTTT. Its translation: CASSSRGLQPQHF.

The chain has TRBV29-1 and TRBJ2-3; perhaps TRBD1 as D (5 bases). With 2 bases removed from V and 0 bases from J, the gap between germline ends came to 6 bases. The CDR3 length is 13 residues. CDR1 and CDR2 (germline): SQVTM, ANQGSEA. The CDR3 DNA sequence: TGCAGCGTTGAAAAGGGGAGCACAGATACGCAGTATTTT. It translates to CSVEKGSTDTQYF.